These 15 T cell receptor beta chains originate from one sample sequenced in a study of cytomegalovirus exposure and HLA in healthy donors. The PCR made use of 60 Vbeta and 13 Jbeta primers. Only in-frame clones appear in the TCRdb table, and some are missing; sequencing was by immunoSEQ multiplex PCR. The sample lists 95,000 to 100,000 clones, roughly 82% occurring once. Sample: PBMCs. The receptor source for this set is a human donor in good health.

This clone was detected once. V is TRBV14 and J is TRBJ2-1, with 10 bases fitting TRBD1. Germline loops: CDR1 SGHDN, CDR2 FVKESK. CDR3 length equals 15 residues. Trimming at V came to 8 bases and at J to 6 bases, leaving 10 bases not matched to a gene. CDR3 nucleotides: TGTGCCAGCTCCACGACAGGGGGCGCATCCAATGAGCAGTTCTTC. It specifies CASSTTGGASNEQFF.

V gene TRBV4-1 combines with J gene TRBJ1-6; D is uncertain. Germline values: CDR1 MGHRA, CDR2 YSYEKL. V was pared by 0 bases and J by 0 bases, with 6 bases between. The CDR3 has 16 residues. Written as DNA, the CDR3 is TGCGCCAGCAGCCAAGATCGGAGCTCCTATAATTCACCCCTCCACTTT. Protein sequence: CASSQDRSSYNSPLHF.

This clone was seen at least ten times. Here the CDR3 reads CASSSTRARSSYNEQFF. CDR3 DNA: TGTGCCAGCAGCTCGACTAGGGCGAGGAGCTCCTACAATGAGCAGTTCTTC. The V and J genes are TRBV5-6 and TRBJ2-1, with D tentatively TRBD2 (6 bases). Trimming removed 3 bases at V and 0 bases at J, with 16 bases between. This CDR3 region has 17 residues. The V gene's germline CDR1 is SGHDT and CDR2 YYEEEE. The variable domain in full, completed from reference TRBV5-6 and TRBJ2-1, reads DAGVTQSPTHLIKTRGQQVTLRCSPKSGHDTVSWYQQALGQGPQFIFQYYEEEERQRGNFPDRFSGHQFPNYSSELNVNALLLGDSALYLCASSSTRARSSYNEQFFGPGTRLTVL.

This chain uses TRBV27 with TRBJ2-1; TRBD2 matches at 8 bases. The CDR3 contains 18 residues. CDR1 MNHEY and CDR2 SMNVEV come from the germline V gene (reference sequence). Trimming removed 6 bases from V and 0 bases from J; junction bases left unmatched: 13. CDR3 sequence (DNA): TGTGCCAGCAGGATCGGGCTAGCGGGCCCGAACTCCTACAATGAGCAGTTCTTC. It encodes CASRIGLAGPNSYNEQFF.

J is TRBJ2-5 and V is TRBV7-2, with TRBD2 identical over 7 bases. J gave up 5 bases and V 4 bases, and 10 bases lay outside the gene matches. The CDR3 covers 15 residues. The V gene's germline CDR1 is SGHTA and CDR2 FQGNSA. The CDR3 DNA is TGTGCCAGCAGCTATGGCGGGAGCGCGAAGGAGACCCAGTACTTC. This codes for CASSYGGSAKETQYF.

V is TRBV29-1 and J is TRBJ1-2; D gene unclear. The CDR3 has 12 amino acids. V shed 4 bases and J shed 3 bases, with 9 bases lying between them. In germline, CDR1 is SQVTM, CDR2 ANQGSEA. The CDR3 DNA reads TGCAGCGTTGGGGCAGGCTACTATGGCTACACCTTC. This codes for CSVGAGYYGYTF. Combining the CDR3 with reference TRBV29-1 and TRBJ1-2 gives the whole variable domain SAVISQKPSRDICQRGTSLTIQCQVDSQVTMMFWYRQQPGQSLTLIATANQGSEATYESGFVIDKFPISRPNLTFSTLTVSNMSPEDSSIYLCSVGAGYYGYTFGSGTRLTVV.

This clone was observed once. The chain is built from TRBV9 and TRBJ2-2; the match to TRBD1 covers 7 bases. The J segment lost 0 bases and the V segment lost 2 bases, leaving 4 bases of the junction unmatched. From germline, CDR1 is SGDLS and CDR2 YYNGEE. The CDR3 has 16 residues. CDR3 region: CASSVTTGANTGELFF. CDR3 nucleotides: TGTGCCAGCAGCGTTACTACAGGGGCGAACACCGGGGAGCTGTTTTTT.

CDR3 sequence reads: CASSVGTSGYEQYF. CDR3 DNA: TGTGCCAGCAGCGTCGGGACTAGCGGGTACGAGCAGTACTTC. The rearrangement joins TRBV9 to TRBJ2-7; 12 nucleotides line up with TRBD2. This CDR3 has 14 amino acids. V dropped 2 bases and J dropped 4; count of bases not matched to a gene: 1. The germline V gene has CDR1 SGDLS and CDR2 YYNGEE.

The chain combines TRBV10-3 with TRBJ2-5; 10 bases are shared with TRBD1. Germline V lookup: CDR1 ENHRY, CDR2 SYGVKD. The CDR3 is 15 residues long. V lost 4 bases, J lost 1 base, and 3 bases stayed unmatched. The CDR3 reads CAISGGTGAQETQYF. DNA of the CDR3: TGTGCCATCAGTGGAGGGACAGGGGCCCAAGAGACCCAGTACTTC.

The CDR3 sequence is CATSREADRYLGNIQYF. The CDR3 region has the DNA TGTGCCACCAGCAGGGAAGCCGACAGATACTTGGGAAACATTCAGTACTTC. This chain links TRBV15 with TRBJ2-4; tentative D call: TRBD1 (5 bases). V was shortened by 3 bases and J by 6 bases, with 21 bases between the two germline ends. The CDR3 is 17 residues long. CDR1 and CDR2 (germline): LNHNV, YYDKDF (reference sequence).

The genes are TRBV30 and TRBJ1-4, with D possibly being TRBD1 (6 bases). The V gene lost 3 bases and the J gene lost 7 bases, with 9 bases spanning the gap. The CDR3 spans 12 residues. Germline V gene sequence: CDR1 GTSNPN, CDR2 SVGIG (reference sequence). CDR3 sequence reads: CAWRPDSEKLFF. The CDR3 DNA sequence: TGTGCCTGGAGACCGGACAGTGAAAAACTGTTTTTT.

This clone was seen a few times. This rearrangement joins TRBV6-1 to TRBJ1-2; the D gene is possibly TRBD1 (6 bases). CDR3 length: 15 residues. V dropped 2 bases and J dropped 3 bases, with 13 bases sitting between them. The germline V gene encodes CDR1 MNHNS and CDR2 SASEGT. This CDR3 reads CASSERGASDYGYTF. Here the CDR3 DNA reads TGTGCCAGCAGTGAACGGGGGGCTTCTGACTATGGCTACACCTTC.

The count of this clone is one. The chain employs TRBV6-5 and TRBJ1-2; TRBD1 might be the D (6 bases). The CDR3 runs to 14 residues. The V end lost 2 bases, the J end lost 8 bases, and 15 bases lay between the germline ends. The V gene's germline CDR1 is MNHEY and CDR2 SVGAGI. CDR3 bases: TGTGCCAGCAGTTACCTCCCGGGCAGGGGCGGCTACACCTTC. This translates into CASSYLPGRGGYTF.

V gene TRBV5-4 combines with J gene TRBJ1-4; weak D call: TRBD1 (5 bases). The CDR3 totals 15 residues. V gave up 2 bases and J gave up 5 bases, with 13 bases separating them. The germline CDR1 and CDR2 sequences are SGHNT and YYREEE (reference sequence). The chain's CDR3 is CASSLQQEINEKLFF. CDR3 nucleotide sequence: TGTGCCAGCAGCTTACAACAGGAAATAAATGAAAAACTGTTTTTT.

The V gene is TRBV2, the J gene TRBJ2-5; unclear D gene. The J call is in doubt because the DNA end fits TRBJ2-7 better. Germline CDR1 reads SNHLY; CDR2 reads FYNNEI. This CDR3 spans 13 amino acids. CDR3 in amino acids: CASSPEIVGEQYF. CDR3 nucleotides: TGTGCCAGCAGTCCCGAAATCGTGGGCGAGCAGTACTTC.